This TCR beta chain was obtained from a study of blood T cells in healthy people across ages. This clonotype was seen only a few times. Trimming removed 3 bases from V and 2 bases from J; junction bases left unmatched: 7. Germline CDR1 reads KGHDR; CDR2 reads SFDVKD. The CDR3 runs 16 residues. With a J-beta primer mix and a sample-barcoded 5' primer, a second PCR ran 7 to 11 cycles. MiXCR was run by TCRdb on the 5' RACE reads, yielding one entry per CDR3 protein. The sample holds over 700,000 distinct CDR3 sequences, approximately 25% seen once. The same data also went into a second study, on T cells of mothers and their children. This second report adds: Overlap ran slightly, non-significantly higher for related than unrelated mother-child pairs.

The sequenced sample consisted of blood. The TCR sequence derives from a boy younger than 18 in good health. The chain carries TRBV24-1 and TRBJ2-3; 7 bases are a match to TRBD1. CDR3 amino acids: CATSDGQDLSTDTQYF. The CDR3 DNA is TGTGCCACCAGTGATGGACAGGATCTATCCACAGATACGCAGTATTTT.